Listed below are T cell receptor beta chains from one sample, sequenced in a study of post-analysis software for immune sequencing data. TCRdb redid the calling of the PCR reads with MiXCR, one entry per CDR3 protein. The sample includes around 250,000 distinct CDR3 sequences, 35% to 45% of them seen just once. The sequencing input was blood. All receptors derive from a girl aged 5-17 years with multiple sclerosis. The CDR3 runs from the conserved cysteine through the conserved F or W. A D gene is named only where the DNA matches it firmly. Size is stated for part of the rows, as once, few or many counts, or as a class when the clone is expanded.

cdr3_nt,cdr3_aa,v_call,j_call,cdr3_length,clone_size,d_call
TGTGCCTGGAGTGTCCTAGGAGATCAGCCCCAGCATTTT,CAWSVLGDQPQHF,TRBV30,TRBJ1-5,13,.,.
TGCAGTGCCATGACAGGGAATGAGCAGTACTTC,CSAMTGNEQYF,TRBV20-1,TRBJ2-5,11,few,TRBD1
TGCGCCAGCAGCTTGGGACGGGACAGGGGTGGGAACACTGAAGCTTTCTTT,CASSLGRDRGGNTEAFF,TRBV5-1,TRBJ1-1,17,.,TRBD1
TGTGCCAGCAGTAAACTAGCGGGGGTTTCTTACAATGAGCAGTTCTTC,CASSKLAGVSYNEQFF,TRBV6-4,TRBJ2-1,16,many,TRBD2
TGCAGTGCTAGAGTTTCCCGAGACACCGGGGATCTGTTTTTT,CSARVSRDTGDLFF,TRBV20-1,TRBJ2-2,14,.,.
TGTGCCAGCAGCGCCGGGACAGACGGCAATCAGCCCCAGCATTTT,CASSAGTDGNQPQHF,TRBV9,TRBJ1-5,15,few,TRBD1
TGCAGCTCCTTGGCCTGGAACACTGAAGCTTTCTTT,CSSLAWNTEAFF,TRBV20-1,TRBJ1-1,12,many,.
TGTGCCAGCAGCTTACAAAATAGCAATCAGCCCCAGCATTTT,CASSLQNSNQPQHF,TRBV7-2,TRBJ1-5,14,.,.
TGTGCCAGCAGCTTGCTCTCTAGCTACGAGCAGTACTTC,CASSLLSSYEQYF,TRBV5-5,TRBJ2-7,13,.,.
TGTGCCAGCTGCCGGCTAGTGGCTAGCGGCTTTCAAGAGACCCAGTACTTC,CASCRLVASGFQETQYF,TRBV7-6,TRBJ2-5,17,.,TRBD2
TGTGCCAGCAGCTTAGGGCCCTCCACAGATACGCAGTATTTT,CASSLGPSTDTQYF,TRBV7-2,TRBJ2-3,14,many,.
TGTGCCGGCAAGCTAGCGGGAGGACCCACAGATACGCAGTATTTT,CAGKLAGGPTDTQYF,TRBV11-2,TRBJ2-3,15,.,TRBD2
TGCAGCGTTGAAGTTCGCAAGTTGAACACTGAAGCTTTCTTT,CSVEVRKLNTEAFF,TRBV29-1,TRBJ1-1,14,.,.
TGCAGCGTTGAACTCCGCGGGACTAGCGGCTACGAGCAGTACTTC,CSVELRGTSGYEQYF,TRBV29-1,TRBJ2-7,15,.,TRBD2
TGCGCCAGCAGCGAACTGCTTGAGACCCAGTACTTC,CASSELLETQYF,TRBV5-1,TRBJ2-5,12,many,.
TGCGCCAGCAGCTTGGGTCTAGCGAACTTCAATGAGCAGTTCTTC,CASSLGLANFNEQFF,TRBV5-1,TRBJ2-1,15,.,.
TGCAGCGTGGTATCGGGGTTGGAGACCCAGTACTTC,CSVVSGLETQYF,TRBV29-1,TRBJ2-5,12,.,.
TGCAGTGCTAGAGCCGACCTCCAAGAGACCCAGTACTTC,CSARADLQETQYF,TRBV20-1,TRBJ2-5,13,many,.
TGTGCCAGCAGCCCGGGACTAGCGGGACTAGCCAAAAACATTCAGTACTTC,CASSPGLAGLAKNIQYF,TRBV3-1,TRBJ2-4,17,once,TRBD2
TGCGCCAGCAAGCCAGGGGGCCCCGACTATGGCTACACCTTC,CASKPGGPDYGYTF,TRBV5-1,TRBJ1-2,14,few,TRBD1
TGTGCCAGCAGCTTAATGGGGCTGGAGACCCAGTACTTC,CASSLMGLETQYF,TRBV7-9,TRBJ2-5,13,many,.
TGTGCCAGCAGTTTATCGAAACAGGGGGGCAATGAGCAGTTCTTC,CASSLSKQGGNEQFF,TRBV27,TRBJ2-1,15,many,TRBD1
TGTGCCAGCAGTATCCCGGACAGGAATAATTCACCCCTCCACTTT,CASSIPDRNNSPLHF,TRBV28,TRBJ1-6,15,.,TRBD1
TGTGCCATCAGGGGCAGGGGGCTTGCGAACACTGAAGCTTTCTTT,CAIRGRGLANTEAFF,TRBV10-3,TRBJ1-1,15,once,TRBD1
TGCAGTGCTTTTAATCGAGGTGGCACAGATACGCAGTATTTT,CSAFNRGGTDTQYF,TRBV20-1,TRBJ2-3,14,.,.
TGCACCAGCAGCTTCACAGAGAACTATGGCTACACTTTC,CTSSFTENYGYTF,TRBV5-1,TRBJ1-2,13,once,.
TGTGCCGGATTTCCGGGACACCGTTTTACTTTCTCTGGAAACACCATATATTTT,CAGFPGHRFTFSGNTIYF,TRBV6-1,TRBJ1-3,18,few,.
TGCGCCAGCAGCTTGGCTGGAAACACCAGATATTTT,CASSLAGNTRYF,TRBV5-1,TRBJ1-3,12,.,.
TGCAGTGCTAGAGATCCAGGGAAGGGAACAGATACGCAGTATTTT,CSARDPGKGTDTQYF,TRBV20-1,TRBJ2-3,15,many,.